Presented here are 14 T cell receptor beta chains from one specimen sequenced in a study of vaccination and CD4 T cells after COVID-19. Cultured CD4+ T-cell DNA underwent Oncomine TCR Beta short-read sequencing. TCRdb analysed the PCR reads with MiXCR anew, one entry per CDR3 protein. In the table there are about 21,000 distinct CDR3 sequences, roughly 44% of which are singletons. The antigens these receptors bind are not known. The sample's treatment: roughly 10-day PBMC culture with coronavirus spike peptide pools or control peptides (ViraFEST assay). Sequencing was performed on cultured CD4+ T cells from blood. The source of these receptors is a human donor with COVID-19.

V usage is TRBV20-1 and J usage is TRBJ1-5; 8 bases are a match to TRBD1. The CDR3 consists of 14 residues. Germline V gene data show CDR1 as DFQATT and CDR2 as SNEGSKA (reference sequence). With 5 bases clipped from V and 9 bases from J, the junction kept 12 bases outside the gene matches. The CDR3 protein is CSAQDRAKVWPQHF. DNA for the CDR3: TGCAGTGCTCAGGACAGGGCCAAAGTGTGGCCCCAGCATTTT.

The V call is TRBV7-2, the J call TRBJ1-1; no firm D call. The CDR3 extends over 15 amino acids. The ends were cut back, 7 bases at V and 1 base at J, with 16 bases in the middle. The V gene's germline CDR1 is SGHTA and CDR2 FQGNSA. CDR3 bases: TGTGCCAGCACCGACCGTCGAAGCTCGAACACTGAAGCTTTCTTT. Amino acids: CASTDRRSSNTEAFF.

This clonotype has only a few counts. The chain has TRBV19 and TRBJ1-5; D remains unclear. Germline assignment: CDR1 LNHDA and CDR2 SQIVND (reference sequence). The CDR3 extends over 13 amino acids. Trimming stripped 7 bases from V and 5 bases from J, with 12 bases between. The chain's CDR3 is CASTHRSDQPQHF. Here the CDR3 DNA reads TGTGCCAGTACCCACCGGAGCGATCAGCCCCAGCATTTT.

Turning to this clonotype: The junction and the germline gene differ at one end; a read error may be behind it. V usage is TRBV10-3 and J usage is TRBJ1-6, with D tentatively TRBD1 (6 bases). The CDR3 extends over 14 amino acids. Germline-derived CDR1 and CDR2 are ENHRY and SYGVKD. This chain's CDR3 is CAISDQGTNSPLHF. The CDR3 bases are TGTGCCATCAGCGATCAGGGGACCAATTCACCCCTTCACTTT.

This clonotype was picked up a small number of times. The J gene is TRBJ2-3, the V gene TRBV19; the match to TRBD2 covers 13 bases. From germline, CDR1 is LNHDA and CDR2 SQIVND (reference sequence). The CDR3 extends over 16 amino acids. With V trimmed by 4 bases and J by 4 bases, 5 bases remained unmatched. In DNA form, the CDR3 reads TGTGCCAGTAGTACGACTAGCGGGGGGAGCTCAGATACGCAGTATTTT. The encoded protein is CASSTTSGGSSDTQYF.

This chain's CDR3 is CASSAIAGSTDTQYF. The CDR3 nucleotides are TGTGCCAGCAGTGCGATAGCGGGTAGCACAGATACGCAGTATTTT. The V call is TRBV6-4, the J call TRBJ2-3, with 7 nucleotides matching TRBD2. Germline V CDR1 and CDR2: MRHNA, SNTAGT. The ends lost 4 bases at V and 0 bases at J; junction bases unmatched: 4. The CDR3 spans 15 residues.

The table lists this clonotype with a few counts. This chain links TRBV7-8 with TRBJ1-1; D call uncertain. Trimming removed 1 base from V and 1 base from J, with 4 bases in between. Germline V CDR1 and CDR2: SGHVS, FQNEAQ. The CDR3 sequence is 13 residues long. CDR3 DNA: TGTGCCAGCAGCTTAGAGGGGAACACTGAAGCTTTCTTT. Translated: CASSLEGNTEAFF. The full variable domain, with the rest looked up from reference TRBV7-8 and TRBJ1-1, is GAGVSQSPRYKVAKRGQDVALRCDPISGHVSLFWYQQALGQGPEFLTYFQNEAQLDKSGLPSDRFFAERPEGSVSTLKIQRTQQEDSAVYLCASSLEGNTEAFFGQGTRLTVV.

J is TRBJ2-5 and V is TRBV5-8; 9 nucleotides align to TRBD2. V shed 1 base and J 5 bases; nucleotides not matched to a gene: 3. The CDR3 length is 14 residues. Germline CDR1 reads SGHTS; CDR2 reads YDEGEE. CDR3 DNA sequence: TGTGCCAGCAGCTTGTATGCGGGGGGGGAGACCCAGTACTTC. Translation: CASSLYAGGETQYF. The full variable domain, with the rest looked up from reference TRBV5-8 and TRBJ2-5, is EAGVTQSPTHLIKTRGQQATLRCSPISGHTSVYWYQQALGLGLQFLLWYDEGEERNRGNFPPRFSGRQFPNYSSELNVNALELEDSALYLCASSLYAGGETQYFGPGTRLLVL.

The chain employs TRBV11-3 and TRBJ2-7; the match to TRBD1 covers 11 bases. V gave up 7 bases and J gave up 3 bases; unmatched junction bases: 11. The CDR3 contains 16 residues. Germline values: CDR1 SGHNT, CDR2 YENEEA. The CDR3 DNA is TGTGCCAGCACCCGTCCCTCCGGGACAGGGGGCTACGAGCAGTACTTC. Residues: CASTRPSGTGGYEQYF.

The J gene is TRBJ2-3, the V gene TRBV7-6, with TRBD2 matching 11 bases. Germline V lookup: CDR1 SGHVS, CDR2 FNYEAQ. V dropped 6 bases and J dropped 9; count of bases not matched to a gene: 8. The CDR3 extends over 14 amino acids. The CDR3 DNA reads TGTGCCAGCAGACTAGCGGGGGCGGCCGGGACGCAGTATTTT. Translated, it gives CASRLAGAAGTQYF.

The genes are TRBV30 and TRBJ1-6; no definite D call. Germline CDR1 and CDR2: GTSNPN and SVGIG (reference sequence). The V and J ends lost 1 base and 10 bases respectively, with 11 bases between them. The CDR3 consists of 13 residues. The CDR3 coding sequence is TGTGCCTGGAGTGCCGGGTCTGGATCACCCCTCCACTTT. Its protein is CAWSAGSGSPLHF.

This clonotype was counted between two and nine times. The chain combines TRBV6-5 with TRBJ2-3, with D unresolved. V was cut by 2 bases and J by 7 bases, with 16 bases left in between. The CDR3 runs to 15 residues. Germline lookup yields CDR1 MNHEY and CDR2 SVGAGI. The CDR3 loop is CASSYRSGTVNTQYF. DNA of the CDR3: TGTGCCAGCAGTTACAGGTCAGGCACTGTGAATACGCAGTATTTT.

The chain employs TRBV19 and TRBJ2-3, with D possibly being TRBD1 (7 bases). CDR3 length equals 13 residues. V gave up 6 bases and J gave up 4 bases, with 11 bases separating them. Per germline, CDR1 LNHDA and CDR2 SQIVND (reference sequence). For the CDR3, the DNA is TGTGCCAGTAGGCGGGACAGCGCAGATACGCAGTATTTT. Its protein product is CASRRDSADTQYF.

The genes are TRBV5-1 and TRBJ1-2; D remains unclear. The V end was cut by 0 bases, the J end by 4 bases, with 4 bases between. Germline CDR1 reads SGHRS; CDR2 reads YFSETQ. The CDR3 contains 12 residues. The CDR3 coding sequence is TGCGCCAGCAGCTTGGACAGCTATGGCTACACCTTC. Its translation: CASSLDSYGYTF.